These 10 T cell receptor beta chains were all obtained from the same sample, sequenced in a study of T cells in Graves' hyperthyroidism and ophthalmopathy. RNA transcripts served as the template for amplifying TCR beta CDR3 regions. When the TCR CDR3 underwent first-round RT-PCR, the HTBI primer set was used. TCRdb fed the multiplex PCR reads into MiXCR, producing one record per CDR3 protein. The data hold 750,000 to 900,000 distinct CDR3 sequences, with approximately 40% observed a single time. Sequencing was performed on blood. These receptors all stem from a man between 18 and 35 years old with Graves' hyperthyroidism.

The rearrangement links TRBV10-3 to TRBJ2-1, with 9 nucleotides matching TRBD2. This CDR3 has 16 residues. The V gene end was trimmed by 10 bases and the J gene end by 1 base; junction bases not matched to a gene: 11. The germline V gene encodes CDR1 ENHRY and CDR2 SYGVKD. The CDR3 reads CATQGAGGPSYNEQFF. The CDR3 DNA reads as TGTGCCACCCAAGGTGCGGGGGGGCCGTCCTACAATGAGCAGTTCTTC.

This clonotype was counted ten times or more. The rearrangement joins TRBV2 to TRBJ1-1; D is unresolved. V was pared by 6 bases and J by 5 bases, with 4 bases between. Germline-derived CDR1 and CDR2 are SNHLY and FYNNEI. The CDR3 contains 10 residues. CDR3 sequence (DNA): TGTGCCAGCAGGGTTACTGAAGCTTTCTTT. It yields the protein CASRVTEAFF.

The CDR3 loop reads CASSPIDRPTEAFF. The CDR3 nucleotides read TGTGCCAGCAGCCCAATAGACAGGCCCACTGAAGCTTTCTTT. V is TRBV12-3 or TRBV12-4 and J is TRBJ1-1; possibly TRBD1 for D (6 bases). The CDR3 spans 14 residues. Trimming stripped 6 bases from V and 4 bases from J, with 15 bases between.

This sequence joins TRBV14 and TRBJ2-7, with D possibly TRBD1 on 6 matching bases. Germline V gives CDR1 SGHDN, CDR2 FVKESK. Between the trimmed V and J ends, which lost 2 bases and 0 bases, there was a span of 11 bases. This CDR3 comprises 15 residues. The CDR3: CASSQKGQSSYEQYF. The CDR3 nucleotides are TGTGCCAGCAGCCAAAAAGGACAGAGCTCCTACGAGCAGTACTTC.

This clonotype was observed a handful of times. The V call is TRBV7-9, the J call TRBJ2-2; D gene uncertain. Germline CDR1 SEHNR, CDR2 FQNEAQ (reference sequence). This CDR3 has 13 amino acids. The V end was cut by 6 bases, the J end by 4 bases, with 9 bases between. DNA for the CDR3: TGTGCCAGCAGGTTAACCGGCACCGGGGAGCTGTTTTTT. It codes for CASRLTGTGELFF.

The sample holds a few counts of this clonotype. J is TRBJ2-5 and V is TRBV7-9; 10 bases agree with TRBD2. The V segment lost 4 bases and the J segment 5 bases; nucleotides outside the gene matches: 7. The CDR3 covers 15 residues. Germline V CDR1 and CDR2: SEHNR, FQNEAQ (reference sequence). CDR3 nucleotide sequence: TGTGCCAGCAGCTGGACGCTAGCGGGAGATGAGACCCAGTACTTC. This codes for CASSWTLAGDETQYF.

In this sample, this clonotype turned up a few times. This clone may be a read error of a much larger clone one base away. V is TRBV7-2 and J is TRBJ1-1; D gene ambiguous. The V gene lost 6 bases and the J gene lost 5 bases, with 10 bases spanning the gap. Germline-derived CDR1 and CDR2 are SGHTA and FQGNSA. This CDR3 contains 12 residues. This CDR3 is CASRERGTEAFF. CDR3 nucleotide sequence: TGTGCCAGCAGGGAGCGTGGGACTGAAGCTTTCTTT.

This clonotype was counted only a few times. CDR3 DNA sequence: TGTGCCAGCAGCTCTCGGGGGCAGTACTTC. It yields the protein CASSSRGQYF. This chain connects TRBV12-3 or TRBV12-4 to TRBJ2-7; TRBD2 might be the D (5 bases). V was cut by 6 bases and J by 9 bases, with 9 bases left in between. The CDR3 extends over 10 amino acids.

The rearrangement uses TRBV6-5 and TRBJ1-5, with unresolved D. This CDR3 comprises 16 residues. V lost 2 bases and J 0 bases, leaving 11 bases between the germline ends. Germline V gene lookup returns CDR1 MNHEY and CDR2 SVGAGI. CDR3 sequence: CASSYGGANSNQPQHF. The DNA of the CDR3 is TGTGCCAGCAGTTACGGAGGTGCCAATAGCAATCAGCCCCAGCATTTT.

CDR3 nucleotides: TGTGCCAGCTCACCTGAAGGGCAACAAGAGACCCAGTACTTC. Residues: CASSPEGQQETQYF. The rearrangement links TRBV7-8 to TRBJ2-5; D gene ambiguous. Germline-derived CDR1 and CDR2 are SGHVS and FQNEAQ. CDR3 length equals 14 residues. The V end lost 8 bases, the J end lost 2 bases, and 15 bases lay between the germline ends.